The T cell receptor beta chain under discussion was sequenced for a study of blood T cell repertoires in COVID-19. Across the whole study: Sites in the United States, Italy and Spain provided acute and convalescent COVID-19 samples.

J gave up 5 bases and V 4 bases, and 9 bases lay outside the gene matches. This CDR3 comprises 16 residues. Per germline, CDR1 MNHEY and CDR2 SVGAGI. As handled by the study authors: Estimation of nucleated cell counts relied on the amplification of reference gene primers. The table came from immunoSEQ multiplex PCR; TCRdb's copy has only in-frame clones and leaves some out. The V and J calls and the clone size are those of that table, but D and trimming were determined from the DNA. The sample holds 130,000 to 150,000 clones, 84% seen once. The sample comprised peripheral blood. This receptor was identified in a human donor in a cohort sampled during active COVID-19. This chain connects TRBV6-5 to TRBJ2-3; TRBD2 matches 10 bases. The chain's CDR3 is CASSFLSGGAGDTQYF. Here the CDR3 DNA reads TGTGCCAGCAGTTTCCTAAGCGGGGGGGCCGGAGATACGCAGTATTTT.